The sequence of this T cell receptor beta chain was determined in a study of blood T cells in healthy people across ages. Primed by a sample-barcoded 5' primer and a J-beta primer mix, a second PCR proceeded for 7 to 11 cycles. TCRdb processed the 5' RACE reads anew with MiXCR; each CDR3 protein has one entry. The sample shows roughly 1,500,000 distinct CDR3 sequences, about 43% of them seen only once. Germline-derived CDR1 and CDR2 are SQVTM and ANQGSEA. The CDR3 consists of 14 residues. V lost 2 bases, J lost 2 bases, and 9 bases lay in between. Donors were healthy Caucasian individuals from Russia aged roughly 6 to 95. About 10 milliliters was the volume of peripheral blood drawn from each donor. In this sample, this clonotype turned up once.

This TCR derives from a woman under 30 in good health. The rearrangement joins TRBV29-1 to TRBJ2-2; D remains ambiguous. The sample consisted of blood. The CDR3 DNA sequence: TGCAGCGTTGAATGGAGTGCTAACACCGGGGAGCTGTTTTTT. Its translation: CSVEWSANTGELFF.